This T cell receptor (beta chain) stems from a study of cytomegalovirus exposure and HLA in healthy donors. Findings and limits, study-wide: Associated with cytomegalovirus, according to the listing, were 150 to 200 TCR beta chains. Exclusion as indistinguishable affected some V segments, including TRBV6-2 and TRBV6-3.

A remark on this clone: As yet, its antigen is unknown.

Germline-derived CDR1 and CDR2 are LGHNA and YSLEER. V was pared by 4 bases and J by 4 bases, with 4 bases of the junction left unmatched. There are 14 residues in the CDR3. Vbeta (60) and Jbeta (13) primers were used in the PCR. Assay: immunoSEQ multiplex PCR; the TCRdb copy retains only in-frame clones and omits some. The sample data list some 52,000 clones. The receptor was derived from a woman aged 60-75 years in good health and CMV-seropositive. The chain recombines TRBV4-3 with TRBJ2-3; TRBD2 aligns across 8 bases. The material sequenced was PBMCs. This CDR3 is CASSPGGSADTQYF. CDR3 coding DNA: TGCGCCAGCAGCCCGGGGGGGAGTGCAGATACGCAGTATTTT.